Here is one T cell receptor beta chain with its context. This clonotype occurred many times. Its antigen is currently not known. Per-base qualities were not stored, and no clone one base away is much larger. Every donor was a healthy Caucasian. The twin cohort comprised three pairs of female monozygotic twins, all aged roughly 18 to 29 years. The RNA used for TCR libraries was isolated from peripheral blood mononuclear cells. The data belong to a study of identical twins (dated by TCRdb to the mid-2010s). Context from the whole study: To test whether fetal clonotypes persist, the study used deep sequencing on TCR alpha and beta repertoires from monozygotic twins, unrelated adults of various ages, and cord blood. To rule out contamination, replicate twin experiments were performed at different times with different library preparation protocols.

Clipping removes 4 bases from V and 2 bases from J, with 1 as the unmatched junction base count. From cysteine to phenylalanine, the CDR3 is 12 amino acids long. Just CDR3 DNA is preserved here, 36 bases in frame from base 1. The germline V gene gives CDR1 as SQVTM and CDR2 as ANQGSEA. Libraries were made using 5' RACE. Sequencing was carried out with an Illumina HiSeq 2000. Template switching introduced a universal primer binding site; the final cDNA contained a unique molecular identifier, enabling accurate counting of TCR cDNA molecules. Specific primers in the conserved constant-segment region were used to synthesize first-strand cDNA for the TCR alpha and beta chains. Each cDNA library was double barcoded, with a SMART-Mk sample barcode plus Illumina barcodes, to control for contamination. TruSeq adapter sequences, together with Illumina sample barcodes, were added in two successive PCR steps. The TCR alpha and beta cDNA libraries were sequenced on the Illumina HiSeq platform using custom primers. Regarding the original processing steps: MiGEC was used to process raw reads and extract unique molecular identifiers, and MiXCR was used to find CDR3 positions. For each individual, recombination models were inferred using an EM algorithm with the repgenHMM and IGoR tools. Shared clonotypes were analyzed with the tcR package in R, and sharing was normalized by the product of cloneset sizes. To study raw recombination free of thymic and clonal selection effects, out-of-frame nonproductive sequences were analyzed. The raw public data were reprocessed by TCRdb itself: fastp quality trimming at Q25, MiXCR clonotype calling, in-frame beta chains only. Every distinct CDR3 protein forms one entry, paired with its most common genes and DNA. Here the V and J calls rest on TCRdb's processing, not on the authors' analysis. A total of about 570,000 distinct CDR3 sequences appear in this sample, more than 9% of them only once. Clones ranked in the top ten supply more than 2.5% of the sample.

What the work shows at the level of the full study, not this receptor alone: Conclusions relied on cross-sectional statistical analysis, since the same donors could not be followed over many years. In beta out-of-frame sequences, excess twin sharing was weaker, because having fewer shared sequences lowered the signal-to-noise ratio. Zero-insertion analyses could be partly confounded by invariant T cells such as MAIT and iNKT, though diverse VJ usage argued against such confounding for most clonotypes. Abundant cord blood beta clonotypes carried fewer insertions; young adult naive repertoires showed a weaker similar trend, while memory repertoires showed none. Out-of-frame TCR alpha sequences shared between twins showed an excess of low generation-probability sequences compared with coincidental sharing between unrelated individuals. Recombination models systematically underestimated out-of-frame TCR alpha sharing in monozygotic twins but agreed with sharing between unrelated individuals.

The sample was also linked to a second study, of yellow fever vaccine responses in identical twins. The second paper states: The T cell response to vaccination in identical twins was reported by the authors to appear partly convergent and partly personalized. Focusing on identical twins, the study followed the T cell clones that responded to the vaccine, and did so with precision.

Input material: PBMCs. The clonotype originates from a woman younger than 35 in good health. The V and J genes are TRBV29-1 and TRBJ1-2, with 7 bases matching TRBD1. At the DNA level, the sequence is TGCAGCGTTGTGACAGGGAACTATGGCTACACCTTC. It translates to CSVVTGNYGYTF. This CDR3, with the reference TRBV29-1 and TRBJ1-2 proteins standing in past its ends, gives the full variable domain SAVISQKPSRDICQRGTSLTIQCQVDSQVTMMFWYRQQPGQSLTLIATANQGSEATYESGFVIDKFPISRPNLTFSTLTVSNMSPEDSSIYLCSVVTGNYGYTFGSGTRLTVV.